This T cell receptor (beta chain) was recorded in a study of cytomegalovirus exposure and HLA in healthy donors. Broader study findings: Researchers counted some 150 TCR beta chains as cytomegalovirus-associated. First-cohort TCR clusters were later found to tend to co-occur in the 130 or so validation repertoires.

Of note for this clone: Its specificity is unknown.

The protocol was immunoSEQ multiplex PCR, while the TCRdb copy is restricted to in-frame clones and leaves out a portion. The top ten clones hold 3% to 3.5% of a sample with 150,000 to 200,000 clones, about 90% of them seen once. This CDR3 is built from 15 residues. Deletions cut 5 bases from V and 2 bases from J, with 14 bases between. Germline CDR1 SGHTA, CDR2 FQGNSA. The TCR originated in a young woman in good health and CMV-seropositive. The sample comprised PBMCs. This chain links TRBV7-2 with TRBJ2-3; D is perhaps TRBD2 (6 bases). The CDR3: CASSRQGLHTDTQYF. CDR3 in DNA: TGTGCCAGCAGCCGTCAGGGACTTCACACAGATACGCAGTATTTT.